These 23 T cell receptor beta chains were sequenced from one sample in a study of T cell changes during pregnancy in multiple sclerosis. Repertoires were generated with immunoSEQ multiplex PCR, while TCRdb's copy carries only in-frame clones and drops some. The sample carries more than 35,000 clones, about nine tenths recorded once. Sequencing used CD4+ T cells from peripheral blood mononuclear cells, obtained in the first trimester of pregnancy. The receptors were sampled from a female donor in good health, enrolled as a control in a pregnancy study.

The V gene is TRBV28, the J gene TRBJ2-7; D possibly corresponds to TRBD2 (5 bases). V lost 5 bases and J lost 4, with 12 bases in between. The CDR3 length is 13 residues. The V gene's germline CDR1 is MDHEN and CDR2 SYDVKM. CDR3 in DNA: TGTGCCAGCAGTGGGAGCCCCCTGTACGAGCAGTACTTC. Amino acid sequence: CASSGSPLYEQYF.

The V call is TRBV7-3, the J call TRBJ2-2, with a weak D call TRBD1 (5 bases). The CDR3 is 18 residues long. V gave up 1 base and J gave up 5 bases, with 20 bases separating them. The germline V gene encodes CDR1 SGHTA and CDR2 FQGTGA. The CDR3 nucleotides read TGTGCCAGCAGCTTAATTCCGCCGGGCGACAGTCTGACCGGGGAGCTGTTTTTT. It yields the protein CASSLIPPGDSLTGELFF.

The chain combines TRBV19 with TRBJ2-4, with 7 bases matching TRBD2. The trim removed 3 bases at V and 0 bases at J, leaving 8 bases unmatched. The length of the CDR3 is 17 residues. In germline, CDR1 is LNHDA, CDR2 SQIVND (reference sequence). Here the CDR3 reads CASSISGRELAKNIQYF. The DNA of the CDR3 is TGTGCCAGTAGTATCTCTGGGAGGGAGCTAGCCAAAAACATTCAGTACTTC.

The chain combines TRBV7-9 with TRBJ2-3; D is possibly TRBD1 (6 bases). Trimming shortened V by 10 bases and J by 4 bases, and 15 bases separated the two germline ends. The germline V gene encodes CDR1 SEHNR and CDR2 FQNEAQ (reference sequence). The CDR3 is 13 amino acids. The DNA for the CDR3 is TGTGCCACTGGTCGGACAGCTTCAGATACGCAGTATTTT. This gives the protein CATGRTASDTQYF.

This rearrangement joins TRBV5-1 to TRBJ2-3, with D perhaps TRBD2 (6 bases). V lost 0 bases, J lost 0 bases, and 11 bases lay in between. The length of the CDR3 is 16 residues. Per the germline V gene, CDR1 is SGHRS and CDR2 is YFSETQ. This chain's CDR3 is CASSLGGAQSTDTQYF. CDR3 coding DNA: TGCGCCAGCAGCTTGGGCGGGGCCCAGAGCACAGATACGCAGTATTTT.

CDR3 nucleotide sequence: TGCGCCAGCAGGGGACTAGCGGGGTCAGATACGCAGTATTTT. Amino acid sequence: CASRGLAGSDTQYF. The V and J genes are TRBV4-1 and TRBJ2-3; TRBD2 agrees at 13 bases. The CDR3 is 14 residues long. V was clipped by 6 bases and J by 4 bases; unmatched bases: 1. Germline CDR1 is MGHRA and CDR2 is YSYEKL.

This chain links TRBV6-5 with TRBJ2-7, with a possible D match to TRBD2 (6 bases). Germline assignment: CDR1 MNHEY and CDR2 SVGAGI. There are 13 residues in the CDR3. Trimming pared 6 bases from V and 2 bases from J, leaving 11 bases between. This CDR3 reads CASRGTGAYEQYF. Written as DNA, the CDR3 is TGTGCCAGCAGGGGGACGGGGGCCTACGAGCAGTACTTC.

The chain is built from TRBV7-3 and TRBJ2-1; 11 bases fit TRBD2. Germline lookup yields CDR1 SGHTA and CDR2 FQGTGA. This CDR3 contains 14 residues. Unmatched junction bases numbered 4, after V lost 3 bases and J lost 9 bases. The chain's CDR3 is CASSLGLAGGEQFF. The CDR3 DNA sequence: TGTGCCAGCAGCTTGGGGCTAGCGGGGGGTGAGCAGTTCTTC. Based on the CDR3 plus reference TRBV7-3 and TRBJ2-1, the full variable domain is GAGVSQTPSNKVTEKGKYVELRCDPISGHTALYWYRQSLGQGPEFLIYFQGTGAADDSGLPNDRFFAVRPEGSVSTLKIQRTERGDSAVYLCASSLGLAGGEQFFGPGTRLTVL.

The rearrangement links TRBV4-3 to TRBJ1-5; 8 bases are shared with TRBD1. The J segment lost 5 bases and the V segment lost 0 bases, leaving 3 bases of the junction unmatched. Germline V lookup: CDR1 LGHNA, CDR2 YSLEER. The CDR3 sequence is 15 residues long. CDR3 in DNA: TGCGCCAGCAGCCAAGACGCAGGGGGCGATCAGCCCCAGCATTTT. Protein sequence: CASSQDAGGDQPQHF.

The rearrangement links TRBV7-9 to TRBJ2-1; 8 bases align to TRBD1. Unmatched junction bases numbered 10, after V lost 5 bases and J lost 16 bases. CDR3 length: 12 residues. Germline V lookup: CDR1 SEHNR, CDR2 FQNEAQ (reference sequence). The CDR3 loop reads CASSQGTGEDFF. In nucleotides, the CDR3 is TGTGCCAGCAGCCAAGGGACAGGTGAGGACTTCTTC.

The gene calls are TRBV9 and TRBJ1-1; D might be TRBD1 (6 bases). The germline gives CDR1 SGDLS, CDR2 YYNGEE. This CDR3 is built from 15 residues. V shed 0 bases and J shed 4 bases, with 13 bases lying between them. The CDR3 loop reads CASSVVQRGGTEAFF. CDR3 sequence (DNA): TGTGCCAGCAGCGTAGTCCAGCGAGGGGGCACTGAAGCTTTCTTT. The whole variable domain, filled in from reference TRBV9 and TRBJ1-1, reads DSGVTQTPKHLITATGQRVTLRCSPRSGDLSVYWYQQSLDQGLQFLIQYYNGEERAKGNILERFSAQQFPDLHSELNLSSLELGDSALYFCASSVVQRGGTEAFFGQGTRLTVV.

The chain has TRBV4-2 and TRBJ2-1, with 9 positions matching TRBD2. With V trimmed by 2 bases and J by 5 bases, 4 bases remained unmatched. The CDR3 covers 15 residues. The germline V gene encodes CDR1 LGHNA and CDR2 YNFKEQ. CDR3 protein: CASSQTTSGHNEQFF. The CDR3 coding sequence is TGTGCCAGCAGCCAAACGACTAGCGGACACAATGAGCAGTTCTTC.

This chain links TRBV7-3 with TRBJ1-2; 8 bases line up with TRBD1. CDR3 length equals 14 residues. Germline-derived CDR1 and CDR2 are SGHTA and FQGTGA. The V segment lost 5 bases and the J segment 8 bases; nucleotides outside the gene matches: 10. The CDR3 bases are TGTGCCAGCAGCCTTTCCCCCGGACAGGGAGGCTACACCTTC. This encodes CASSLSPGQGGYTF.

The rearrangement links TRBV7-9 to TRBJ2-6, with D possibly matching TRBD2 (7 bases). Looked up from germline, CDR1 is SEHNR and CDR2 is FQNEAQ (reference sequence). The CDR3 contains 18 residues. Trimming shortened V by 4 bases and J by 2 bases, and 18 bases separated the two germline ends. CDR3 sequence (DNA): TGTGCCAGCAGCTCTGGGAATAGGGGGGGCCCTGGGGCCAACGTCCTGACTTTC. Translated: CASSSGNRGGPGANVLTF.

This rearrangement joins TRBV18 to TRBJ2-2; D is undetermined. CDR1 is KGHSH, CDR2 LQKENI, per germline. V lost 6 bases and J lost 1, with 9 bases in between. CDR3 length: 14 amino acids. In DNA form, the CDR3 reads TGTGCCAGCTCCAAGACGGGGAACACCGGGGAGCTGTTTTTT. Translation gives CASSKTGNTGELFF.

This clone came up once. The rearrangement uses TRBV5-6 and TRBJ1-6; D ambiguous. Trimming took 5 bases from V and 7 from J, leaving 10 bases between them. The CDR3 has 13 residues. CDR1 is SGHDT and CDR2 is YYEEEE in the germline V gene. The CDR3 region has the DNA TGTGCCAGCAGTTCCTCCCGGAATTCACCCCTCCACTTT. Translating gives CASSSSRNSPLHF.

The V and J genes are TRBV6-1 and TRBJ1-1; tentatively, D is TRBD1 (6 bases). The germline CDR1 and CDR2 sequences are MNHNS and SASEGT. The V end lost 6 bases, the J end lost 6 bases, and 17 bases lay between the germline ends. The CDR3 spans 14 residues. The chain's CDR3 is CASSVNRVRAEAFF. In DNA, the CDR3 is TGTGCCAGCAGCGTTAACAGGGTGAGGGCTGAAGCTTTCTTT.

This clone has only one observation. The rearrangement joins TRBV28 to TRBJ1-1; D possibly corresponds to TRBD1 (5 bases). Deletions cut 2 bases from V and 9 bases from J, with 13 bases between. The CDR3 has 13 residues. Germline V gene sequence: CDR1 MDHEN, CDR2 SYDVKM. CDR3 amino acids: CASSLNQGFKAFF. The CDR3, as DNA: TGTGCCAGCAGTTTAAATCAGGGCTTTAAAGCTTTCTTT.

This clone has only one observation. This rearrangement joins TRBV11-1 to TRBJ2-5, with 9 nucleotides matching TRBD2. The CDR3 totals 15 residues. J lost 5 bases, V lost 4 bases, and 8 bases had no gene match. The germline V gene encodes CDR1 SGHAT and CDR2 FQDESV (reference sequence). DNA for the CDR3: TGTGCCAGCAGCTCCGGACTAGCGCAGAGGGAGACCCAGTACTTC. Its protein is CASSSGLAQRETQYF.

The chain couples TRBV7-9 to TRBJ1-1, with TRBD1 identical over 7 bases. The length of the CDR3 is 16 residues. Unmatched junction bases numbered 11, after V lost 5 bases and J lost 2 bases. Looked up from germline, CDR1 is SEHNR and CDR2 is FQNEAQ (reference sequence). The CDR3 protein is CASSADRELLNTEAFF. The CDR3 DNA is TGTGCCAGCAGCGCCGACAGGGAACTACTAAACACTGAAGCTTTCTTT. Combining the CDR3 with reference TRBV7-9 and TRBJ1-1 gives the whole variable domain DTGVSQNPRHKITKRGQNVTFRCDPISEHNRLYWYRQTLGQGPEFLTYFQNEAQLEKSRLLSDRFSAERPKGSFSTLEIQRTEQGDSAMYLCASSADRELLNTEAFFGQGTRLTVV.

This sequence joins TRBV7-9 and TRBJ2-7; 10 bases are shared with TRBD1. The CDR3 sequence is 14 residues long. V lost 6 bases and J lost 6; bases outside the gene matches: 8. Germline CDR1 reads SEHNR; CDR2 reads FQNEAQ (reference sequence). The CDR3 nucleotides read TGTGCCAGCAGGCCGACAGGGGGCCGGGGCGAGCAGTACTTC. Its translation: CASRPTGGRGEQYF.

The chain is built from TRBV28 and TRBJ1-4; D is unclear. Germline V gene data show CDR1 as MDHEN and CDR2 as SYDVKM. Trimming removed 4 bases at V and 0 bases at J, with 12 bases between. This CDR3 is built from 16 residues. In DNA form, the CDR3 reads TGTGCCAGCAGTTATACACAGCAAGCAACTAATGAAAAACTGTTTTTT. This gives the protein CASSYTQQATNEKLFF.

This clone showed up just once. The rearrangement links TRBV6-6 to TRBJ1-1; D is unclear. The germline gives CDR1 MNHNY, CDR2 SVGAGI (reference sequence). The CDR3 extends over 14 amino acids. Trimming pared 0 bases from V and 4 bases from J, leaving 9 bases between. CDR3 DNA: TGTGCCAGCAGTTACTCGGGCGTAACCACTGAAGCTTTCTTT. Encoded protein: CASSYSGVTTEAFF.